This is a list of T cell receptor beta chains from one sample in a study of regulatory T cells in long-lasting Graves disease. TCRdb fed the multiplex PCR reads into MiXCR, producing one record per CDR3 protein. The profile covers 350,000 to 450,000 distinct CDR3 sequences, with about an eighth appearing a single time and under 20% taken by the ten largest. These data were also filed under a second study, of T cells in Graves' hyperthyroidism and ophthalmopathy.

This material consisted of peripheral blood mononuclear cells (PBMCs), taken at new diagnosis, from a patient treated with antithyroid drugs. The receptor source for this set is a woman under 30 with Graves disease. The CDR3 runs from the conserved cysteine through the conserved F or W. The D gene is left open where the match is weak. The size field is filled for only some rows; it gives once, few, many or a size class.

>many|TRBJ2-5|TRBV18|.
CASSRDEETQYF
TGTGCCAGCTCACGGGATGAAGAGACCCAGTACTTC
>.|TRBJ2-6|TRBV6-5|.
CASSYRGSGANVLTF
TGTGCCAGCAGTTACCGGGGGTCTGGGGCCAACGTCCTGACTTTC
>many|TRBJ1-1|TRBV20-1|.
CSARENTEAFF
TGCAGTGCTAGAGAGAACACTGAAGCTTTCTTT
>many|TRBJ2-3|TRBV11-2|.
CASSQGRSTDTQYF
TGTGCCAGCAGTCAAGGGCGTAGCACAGATACGCAGTATTTT
>many|TRBJ2-7|TRBV12-3/TRBV12-4|.
CASRGQTYEQYF
TGTGCCAGTCGAGGACAGACCTACGAGCAGTACTTC
>many|TRBJ2-1|TRBV20-1|.
CSARDWRDYEQFF
TGCAGTGCTAGAGATTGGCGAGACTATGAGCAGTTCTTC
>many|TRBJ2-1|TRBV12-3/TRBV12-4|.
CASSPSIEGFYNEQFF
TGTGCCAGCAGCCCCTCGATCGAGGGGTTCTACAATGAGCAGTTCTTC
>many|TRBJ1-1|TRBV5-1|TRBD1
CASSLYQGANTEAFF
TGCGCCAGCAGCTTATACCAGGGGGCGAACACTGAAGCTTTCTTT
>many|TRBJ1-2|TRBV7-2|.
CASSSPDLTIYGYTF
TGTGCCAGCAGCTCCCCGGACCTTACCATCTATGGCTACACCTTC
>few|TRBJ1-1|TRBV30|.
CAWSRALTNTEAFF
TGTGCCTGGAGTAGAGCGCTGACGAACACTGAAGCTTTCTTT
>many|TRBJ2-1|TRBV29-1|.
CSVGGHSVVNEQFF
TGCAGCGTTGGGGGACATTCGGTTGTGAATGAGCAGTTCTTC
>many|TRBJ2-2|TRBV6-1|TRBD1
CASRRQGAYTGELFF
TGTGCCAGCAGGAGACAGGGGGCGTACACCGGGGAGCTGTTTTTT
>many|TRBJ1-2|TRBV2|.
CASILPATYGYTF
TGTGCCAGCATTTTGCCAGCTACTTATGGCTACACCTTC
>many|TRBJ2-7|TRBV27|TRBD2
CASSLRGGSNEQYF
TGTGCCAGCAGTTTACGCGGCGGGAGCAACGAGCAGTACTTC
>many|TRBJ1-2|TRBV7-2|TRBD1
CASSRIEGARRGYTF
TGTGCCAGCAGCCGGATAGAGGGGGCCCGCCGGGGCTACACCTTC
>once|TRBJ2-7|TRBV2|.
CASSGPTGLEQYF
TGTGCCAGCAGTGGGCCAACGGGTCTTGAGCAGTACTTC
>.|TRBJ1-5|TRBV20-1|.
CSARGRGGHQPQHF
TGCAGTGCTAGAGGGCGAGGGGGTCATCAGCCCCAGCATTTT
>.|TRBJ2-1|TRBV4-2|.
CASSLLPGGAYNEQFF
TGTGCCAGCAGCCTCCTACCAGGGGGGGCCTACAATGAGCAGTTCTTC
>many|TRBJ2-7|TRBV20-1|.
CSAIGQTAPSYEQYF
TGCAGTGCTATAGGCCAGACCGCCCCGTCCTACGAGCAGTACTTC
>few|TRBJ2-3|TRBV28|.
CASSDSTGIYTDTQYF
TGTGCCAGCAGTGACTCGACGGGCATATACACAGATACGCAGTATTTT
>few|TRBJ2-3|TRBV14|TRBD1
CASPKDRGRCTDTQYF
TGTGCCAGCCCAAAGGACAGGGGGCGATGCACAGATACGCAGTATTTT
>.|TRBJ2-5|TRBV24-1|TRBD1
CATGDFDRGQETQYF
TGTGCCACCGGTGACTTCGACAGGGGGCAAGAGACCCAGTACTTC
>.|TRBJ1-1|TRBV9|.
CASSVGWGANTEAFF
TGTGCCAGCAGCGTAGGTTGGGGGGCGAACACTGAAGCTTTCTTT
>many|TRBJ2-5|TRBV12-3/TRBV12-4|.
CASSFRPLGYQETQYF
TGTGCCAGCAGTTTTCGACCGTTGGGGTACCAAGAGACCCAGTACTTC
>many|TRBJ2-1|TRBV20-1|.
CSARVGDYNEQFF
TGCAGTGCTAGAGTGGGGGACTACAATGAGCAGTTCTTC
>.|TRBJ2-2|TRBV11-1|TRBD2
CASSWDSGGSPHWTGELFF
TGTGCCAGCAGCTGGGATAGCGGGGGGTCACCGCATTGGACCGGGGAGCTGTTTTTT
>many|TRBJ1-1|TRBV30|.
CAWSVMGTTEAFF
TGTGCCTGGAGTGTAATGGGTACCACTGAAGCTTTCTTT
>many|TRBJ2-1|TRBV6-2/TRBV6-3|TRBD2
CASSSYLRVAGPSYNEQFF
TGTGCCAGCAGTTCTTATTTAAGAGTAGCGGGACCCTCCTACAATGAGCAGTTCTTC
>many|TRBJ2-7|TRBV3-1|.
CASSQGYRADYEQYF
TGTGCCAGCAGCCAAGGATACAGGGCTGACTACGAGCAGTACTTC
>few|TRBJ2-2|TRBV6-5|.
CASSYSMVVYTGELFF
TGTGCCAGCAGTTACTCGATGGTAGTTTACACCGGGGAGCTGTTTTTT
>many|TRBJ2-7|TRBV27|.
CASSLGWAYEQYF
TGTGCCAGCAGTTTGGGTTGGGCTTACGAGCAGTACTTC
>many|TRBJ1-1|TRBV5-1|.
CASSLRFPGSTEAFF
TGCGCCAGCAGCTTGAGATTTCCTGGGTCCACTGAAGCTTTCTTT
>.|TRBJ1-3|TRBV15|.
CATSLRQVGNTIYF
TGTGCCACCAGCCTCCGACAGGTTGGAAACACCATATATTTT
>.|TRBJ1-1|TRBV6-5|TRBD1
CASSYGDSEAFF
TGTGCCAGCAGTTACGGGGACAGTGAAGCTTTCTTT
>once|TRBJ2-1|TRBV7-9|.
CASSPPGGTPNNEQFF
TGTGCCAGCAGCCCTCCGGGTGGGACACCGAACAATGAGCAGTTCTTC
>many|TRBJ1-2|TRBV7-2|TRBD1
CASSTTGGYGYTF
TGTGCCAGCAGCACCACAGGGGGCTATGGCTACACCTTC
>many|TRBJ1-2|TRBV7-2|.
CASSSWGSVGDYGYTF
TGTGCCAGCAGCTCCTGGGGGTCCGTGGGGGACTATGGCTACACCTTC
>few|TRBJ2-3|TRBV7-9|.
CASSYTTGTPTQYF
TGTGCCAGCAGCTATACCACCGGGACACCTACGCAGTATTTT
>few|TRBJ2-2|TRBV9|TRBD1
CASSVRTTGTGELFF
TGTGCCAGCAGCGTCCGAACGACAGGGACCGGGGAGCTGTTTTTT
>.|TRBJ2-5|TRBV7-8|.
CASSLALWFWETQYF
TGTGCCAGCAGCTTAGCGCTGTGGTTTTGGGAGACCCAGTACTTC
>many|TRBJ2-7|TRBV11-2|.
CASSLGGAAYEQYF
TGTGCCAGCAGCTTGGGCGGGGCCGCCTACGAGCAGTACTTC
>many|TRBJ2-2|TRBV7-8|.
CASSLASGELFF
TGTGCCAGCAGCTTAGCGTCCGGGGAGCTGTTTTTT
>few|TRBJ1-3|TRBV18|.
CASSPPDSGNTIYF
TGTGCCAGCTCACCACCCGACTCTGGAAACACCATATATTTT
>few|TRBJ1-4|TRBV5-1|.
CASSNPGARGEKLFF
TGCGCCAGCAGCAACCCCGGGGCCCGGGGTGAAAAACTGTTTTTT
>many|TRBJ2-2|TRBV12-3/TRBV12-4|.
CASSLGVRGLGTGELFF
TGTGCCAGCAGTTTAGGCGTACGTGGTCTGGGCACCGGGGAGCTGTTTTTT
>many|TRBJ1-3|TRBV28|.
CASSPSGAGNTIYF
TGTGCCAGCAGCCCCTCGGGTGCTGGAAACACCATATATTTT
>few|TRBJ2-5|TRBV7-9|TRBD2
CASSLSGSWAETQYF
TGTGCCAGCAGCTTGAGCGGGAGTTGGGCGGAGACCCAGTACTTC
>many|TRBJ1-1|TRBV5-5|TRBD1
CASSPGGGLGQGVVRNTEAFF
TGTGCCAGCAGCCCAGGCGGGGGTTTGGGACAGGGGGTCGTAAGGAACACTGAAGCTTTCTTT
>many|TRBJ1-1|TRBV5-1|.
CASSLRYMNTEAFF
TGCGCCAGCAGCTTAAGATACATGAACACTGAAGCTTTCTTT
>many|TRBJ2-7|TRBV12-3/TRBV12-4|TRBD2
CASSLGGGYEQYF
TGTGCCAGCAGCCTGGGGGGGGGCTACGAGCAGTACTTC
>many|TRBJ2-1|TRBV7-9|.
CASSQTPSSYNEQFF
TGCGCCAGCAGCCAGACCCCCAGCTCCTACAATGAGCAGTTCTTC
>many|TRBJ1-4|TRBV7-6|.
CASSLGTADELLREKLFF
TGTGCCAGCAGCTTAGGAACCGCGGACGAGCTGCTAAGGGAAAAACTGTTTTTT
>many|TRBJ2-1|TRBV7-3|.
CASSLNPGREQFF
TGTGCCAGCAGCTTAAACCCCGGGCGAGAGCAGTTCTTC
>many|TRBJ2-1|TRBV11-1|.
CASRSGRGWSNEQFF
TGTGCCAGCAGGTCCGGACGGGGATGGTCCAATGAGCAGTTCTTC
>few|TRBJ1-1|TRBV6-5|.
CASSYRRGPNTEAFF
TGTGCCAGCAGTTACCGCAGGGGCCCGAACACTGAAGCTTTCTTT
>few|TRBJ2-3|TRBV19|.
CASSNHGQGSSTDTQYF
TGTGCCAGTAGTAACCATGGTCAGGGTTCTAGCACAGATACGCAGTATTTT